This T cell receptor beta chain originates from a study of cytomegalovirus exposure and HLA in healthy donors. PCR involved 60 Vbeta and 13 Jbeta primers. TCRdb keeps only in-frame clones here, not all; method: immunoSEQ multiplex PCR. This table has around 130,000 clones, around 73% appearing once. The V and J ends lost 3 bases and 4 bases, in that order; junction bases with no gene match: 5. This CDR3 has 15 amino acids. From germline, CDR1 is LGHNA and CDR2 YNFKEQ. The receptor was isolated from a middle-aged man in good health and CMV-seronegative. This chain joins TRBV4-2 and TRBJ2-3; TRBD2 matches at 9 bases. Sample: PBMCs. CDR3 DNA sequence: TGTGCCAGCAGCCAGAGGGCGGGAGGGCCAGATACGCAGTATTTT. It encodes CASSQRAGGPDTQYF.